The rows below give T cell receptor beta chains drawn from one sample of a study of cytomegalovirus exposure and HLA in healthy donors. Only in-frame clones appear in the TCRdb table, and some are missing; sequencing was by immunoSEQ multiplex PCR. The sample lists around 120,000 clones; under 90% were seen once. Input material: PBMCs. These receptors came from a man between 18 and 29 years old in good health and CMV-seronegative. CDR3s include the opening cysteine and the closing phenylalanine or tryptophan. A D gene is named only where the DNA matches it firmly. The listing skips clone size in some rows; elsewhere it reads once, few, many or a size class.

CDR3 length: 16; clone size: once; D gene: NA; V gene: TRBV19; J gene: TRBJ1-2; CDR3 DNA: TGTGCCAGTAGTATACCCGGGACTGATGCTAACTATGGCTACACCTTC; CDR3 protein: CASSIPGTDANYGYTF
CDR3 length: 17; clone size: NA; D gene: NA; V gene: TRBV6-1; J gene: TRBJ1-6; CDR3 DNA: TGTGCCAGCAGTGATACAGGGATAGGGTTGAAAAGCTCACCCCTCCACTTT; CDR3 protein: CASSDTGIGLKSSPLHF
CDR3 length: 14; clone size: NA; D gene: NA; V gene: TRBV2; J gene: TRBJ1-6; CDR3 DNA: TGTGCCAGCACGCGGAGCTCCTATAATTCACCCCTCCACTTT; CDR3 protein: CASTRSSYNSPLHF
CDR3 length: 16; clone size: NA; D gene: TRBD1; V gene: TRBV25-1; J gene: TRBJ1-5; CDR3 DNA: TGTGCCAGCAGAAATCAAGAGGGGGCTAGAAATCAGCCCCAGCATTTT; CDR3 protein: CASRNQEGARNQPQHF
CDR3 length: 17; clone size: NA; D gene: NA; V gene: TRBV11-2; J gene: TRBJ1-2; CDR3 DNA: TGTGCCAGCAGCTTAGTGTGGGACTACGAGGCAAACTATGGCTACACCTTC; CDR3 protein: CASSLVWDYEANYGYTF
CDR3 length: 13; clone size: once; D gene: NA; V gene: TRBV27; J gene: TRBJ2-7; CDR3 DNA: TGTGCCAGCAGTACCAGGGGATCCTACGAGCAGTACTTC; CDR3 protein: CASSTRGSYEQYF
CDR3 length: 14; clone size: NA; D gene: NA; V gene: TRBV5-4; J gene: TRBJ1-6; CDR3 DNA: TGTGCCAGCAGCCTCGAACAGGGACATTCACCCCTCCACTTT; CDR3 protein: CASSLEQGHSPLHF
CDR3 length: 13; clone size: NA; D gene: NA; V gene: TRBV6-6; J gene: TRBJ2-5; CDR3 DNA: TGTGCCAGCTCTGTGCATCTACAAGAGACCCAGTACTTC; CDR3 protein: CASSVHLQETQYF
CDR3 length: 14; clone size: NA; D gene: TRBD2; V gene: TRBV9; J gene: TRBJ2-7; CDR3 DNA: TGTGCCAGCGGACCCGGGACTAGCGGACACGAGCAGTACTTC; CDR3 protein: CASGPGTSGHEQYF
CDR3 length: 15; clone size: NA; D gene: NA; V gene: TRBV2; J gene: TRBJ2-1; CDR3 DNA: TGTGCCAGCTGGTTAGCGGCAGGGACTGGCAATGAGCAGTTCTTC; CDR3 protein: CASWLAAGTGNEQFF
CDR3 length: 14; clone size: NA; D gene: NA; V gene: TRBV28; J gene: TRBJ2-5; CDR3 DNA: TGTGCCAGCAGTTTACAGGGGCCCTGGGAGACCCAGTACTTC; CDR3 protein: CASSLQGPWETQYF
CDR3 length: 15; clone size: few; D gene: TRBD1; V gene: TRBV13; J gene: TRBJ1-1; CDR3 DNA: TGTGCCAGCAGCGGGCCGACAGGGGAGTACACTGAAGCTTTCTTT; CDR3 protein: CASSGPTGEYTEAFF
CDR3 length: 14; clone size: NA; D gene: NA; V gene: TRBV5-6; J gene: TRBJ2-5; CDR3 DNA: TGTGCCAGCAGCTCGCTGCGGTCTCCCGGGGAGCAGTACTTC; CDR3 protein: CASSSLRSPGEQYF
CDR3 length: 13; clone size: NA; D gene: NA; V gene: TRBV30; J gene: TRBJ1-2; CDR3 DNA: TGTGCCTGGACGACAGGAGCTAACTATGGCTACACCTTC; CDR3 protein: CAWTTGANYGYTF
CDR3 length: 17; clone size: NA; D gene: NA; V gene: TRBV18; J gene: TRBJ1-4; CDR3 DNA: TGTGCCAGCTCACCACCCCTACCGGTCACCGATTATGAAAAACTGTTTTTT; CDR3 protein: CASSPPLPVTDYEKLFF
CDR3 length: 15; clone size: NA; D gene: NA; V gene: TRBV27; J gene: TRBJ2-6; CDR3 DNA: TGTGCCAGCAGTTTTTCAGGGCCTGGGGCCAACGTCCTGACTTTC; CDR3 protein: CASSFSGPGANVLTF